The rows below give T cell receptor beta chains drawn from one sample of a study of Ad26.COV2.S vaccination and SARS-CoV-2 variants. TCRdb keeps only in-frame clones here, not all; method: immunoSEQ multiplex PCR. This sample has hundreds of thousands of clones, with around 86% found just once. The material was peripheral blood, obtained in a trial of Ad26.COV2.S vaccine versus placebo. The receptors originated from a person between 18 and 59 years old who received the Ad26.COV2.S COVID-19 vaccine or a placebo. CDR3s include the opening cysteine and the closing phenylalanine or tryptophan. The D gene is left open where the match is weak. Size tells how often a clone was seen (once, few, many) or the class of an expanded clone, and some rows leave it out.

clone size	D gene	V gene	CDR3 length	J gene	CDR3 DNA	CDR3 protein
NA	TRBD1	TRBV11-3	14	TRBJ2-5	TGTGCCAGCAAGGCCGGGACAGGGGAAGAGACCCAGTACTTC	CASKAGTGEETQYF
NA	TRBD1	TRBV5-5	15	TRBJ2-7	TGTGCCAGCAGCTTGATTTGGGGACAGGGGTTCGAGCAGTACTTC	CASSLIWGQGFEQYF
NA	NA	TRBV6-5	13	TRBJ1-2	TGTGCCAGCGCCCTCAGGGAAAACTATGGCTACACCTTC	CASALRENYGYTF
NA	TRBD2	TRBV5-1	18	TRBJ2-3	TGCGCCAGCAGCTTAACTAGCGGGGGACCTCCCAAGGCAGATACGCAGTATTTT	CASSLTSGGPPKADTQYF
once	NA	TRBV5-1	15	TRBJ1-6	TGCGCCAGCAGCTTAGCGGGACGGGATAATTCACCCCTCCACTTT	CASSLAGRDNSPLHF
NA	NA	TRBV11-2	14	TRBJ2-2	TGTGCCAGCAGCCCCACAGGGAACACCGGGGAGCTGTTTTTT	CASSPTGNTGELFF
NA	NA	TRBV10-3	15	TRBJ1-6	TGTGCCATCAGTGATAGAGGGACAAAAAATTCACCCCTCCACTTT	CAISDRGTKNSPLHF
NA	NA	TRBV7-2	15	TRBJ2-7	TGTGCCAGCAGCTTAATAGGGGGGGGCGTCAACGAGCAGTACTTC	CASSLIGGGVNEQYF
NA	NA	TRBV6-5	15	TRBJ2-2	TGTGCCAGCAGGACTGGGGCCGGGAACACCGGGGAGCTGTTTTTT	CASRTGAGNTGELFF
NA	NA	TRBV11-2	15	TRBJ2-7	TGTGCCAGCAGCCCGGGGCAGGGCGGGTCCTACGAGCAGTACTTC	CASSPGQGGSYEQYF
NA	NA	TRBV25-1	18	TRBJ1-1	TGTGCCAGCAGTGAACGGTATCCGGGACACCCTCTGAACACTGAAGCTTTCTTT	CASSERYPGHPLNTEAFF
NA	TRBD2	TRBV7-3	18	TRBJ2-1	TGTGCCAGCAGCTTAACGTTGATAGCGGGGGGGCCTGGCAATGAGCAGTTCTTC	CASSLTLIAGGPGNEQFF
NA	NA	TRBV19	16	TRBJ1-1	TGTGCCAGTAGTAAGCACCATAAAGGGGGAAACACTGAAGCTTTCTTT	CASSKHHKGGNTEAFF
NA	NA	TRBV2	17	TRBJ2-3	TGTGCCAGCAGTGATCCCCCTGGCAGGGTGGTCACAGATACGCAGTATTTT	CASSDPPGRVVTDTQYF
NA	NA	TRBV9	17	TRBJ2-3	TGTGCCAGCAGCGTAGACCAGGACAGACGGATCGTAGGCACGCAGTATTTT	CASSVDQDRRIVGTQYF
once	NA	TRBV4-2	15	TRBJ1-6	TGTGCCAGCAGCCCCCCGGGGGGCTATAATTCACCCCTCCACTTT	CASSPPGGYNSPLHF
NA	TRBD2	TRBV5-1	16	TRBJ2-5	TGCGCCAGCAGCTTGGTCCTAGCGGGGGTTCAAGAGACCCAGTACTTC	CASSLVLAGVQETQYF
NA	TRBD1	TRBV16	13	TRBJ1-5	TGTGCCAGCAGCGAACAGGGGACTCAGCCCCAGCATTTT	CASSEQGTQPQHF